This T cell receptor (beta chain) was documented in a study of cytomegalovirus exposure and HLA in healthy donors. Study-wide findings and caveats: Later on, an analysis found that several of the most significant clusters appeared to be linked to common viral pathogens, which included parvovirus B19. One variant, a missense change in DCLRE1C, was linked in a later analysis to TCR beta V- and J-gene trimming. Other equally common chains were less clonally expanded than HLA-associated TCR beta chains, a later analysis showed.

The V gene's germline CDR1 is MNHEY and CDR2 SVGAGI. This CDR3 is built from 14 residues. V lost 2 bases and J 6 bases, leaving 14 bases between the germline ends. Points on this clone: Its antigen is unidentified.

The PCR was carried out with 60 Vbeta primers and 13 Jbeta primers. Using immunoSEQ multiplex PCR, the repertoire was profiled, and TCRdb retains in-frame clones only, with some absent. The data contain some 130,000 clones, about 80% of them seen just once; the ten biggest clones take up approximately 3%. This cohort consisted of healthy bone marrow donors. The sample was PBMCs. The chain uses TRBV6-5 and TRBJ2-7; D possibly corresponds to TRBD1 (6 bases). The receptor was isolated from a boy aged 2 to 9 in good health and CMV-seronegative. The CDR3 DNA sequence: TGTGCCAGCAGTTACGAAGCAGGGGCCCCCGAGCAGTACTTC. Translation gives CASSYEAGAPEQYF.